This is a list of T cell receptor beta chains from one sample in a study of blood T cell repertoires in COVID-19. Profiling relied on immunoSEQ multiplex PCR, and the TCRdb table lists in-frame clones only, not all of them. The sample yields roughly 77,000 clones, roughly 78% seen once. Source material: peripheral blood. These receptors were taken from a woman between 70 and 85 years old with acute or convalescent COVID-19. The CDR3 runs from the conserved cysteine through the conserved F or W. A D gene is named only where the DNA matches it firmly. Expanded clones get a size class; other rows say once, few or many, or leave the size out.

J gene: TRBJ2-7; clone size: .; V gene: TRBV27; D gene: TRBD1; CDR3 protein: CASRRQGVREQYF; CDR3 DNA: TGTGCCAGCAGGAGACAGGGGGTGCGCGAGCAGTACTTC
J gene: TRBJ1-5; clone size: .; V gene: TRBV2; D gene: .; CDR3 protein: CASSGTASNQPQHF; CDR3 DNA: TGTGCCAGCAGTGGGACAGCGAGCAATCAGCCCCAGCATTTT
J gene: TRBJ1-1; clone size: .; V gene: TRBV6-5; D gene: TRBD1; CDR3 protein: CASSPYRGIEAFF; CDR3 DNA: TGTGCCAGCAGCCCATACAGGGGGATTGAAGCTTTCTTT
J gene: TRBJ1-1; clone size: .; V gene: TRBV11-2; D gene: TRBD1; CDR3 protein: CASSSRDRGGMNTEAFF; CDR3 DNA: TGTGCCAGCAGCTCCCGGGACAGGGGAGGAATGAACACTGAAGCTTTCTTT
J gene: TRBJ1-5; clone size: .; V gene: TRBV4-1; D gene: .; CDR3 protein: CASSHEQRGQPQHF; CDR3 DNA: TGCGCCAGCAGCCACGAACAGCGGGGGCAGCCCCAGCATTTT
J gene: TRBJ1-2; clone size: .; V gene: TRBV10-3; D gene: TRBD1; CDR3 protein: CAISDSGTGDYGYTF; CDR3 DNA: TGTGCCATCAGTGACTCCGGGACAGGGGATTATGGCTACACCTTC
J gene: TRBJ1-2; clone size: .; V gene: TRBV7-9; D gene: .; CDR3 protein: CASRDSNNYGYTF; CDR3 DNA: TGTGCCAGCAGAGACAGTAATAACTATGGCTACACCTTC
J gene: TRBJ1-2; clone size: .; V gene: TRBV4-3; D gene: TRBD1; CDR3 protein: CASSQGTADLSYGYTF; CDR3 DNA: TGCGCCAGCAGCCAGGGGACAGCGGATCTATCCTATGGCTACACCTTC
J gene: TRBJ1-6; clone size: .; V gene: TRBV6-6; D gene: .; CDR3 protein: CASMREIDNSPLHF; CDR3 DNA: TGTGCCAGCATGAGGGAGATCGATAATTCACCCCTCCACTTT
J gene: TRBJ2-7; clone size: .; V gene: TRBV19; D gene: TRBD1; CDR3 protein: CASSIRQGLGYEQYF; CDR3 DNA: TGTGCCAGTAGTATACGACAGGGCCTGGGTTACGAGCAGTACTTC
J gene: TRBJ2-5; clone size: .; V gene: TRBV2; D gene: TRBD1; CDR3 protein: CASSVTGTDYVEETQYF; CDR3 DNA: TGTGCCAGCAGCGTTACCGGGACAGACTACGTCGAAGAGACCCAGTACTTC
J gene: TRBJ2-2; clone size: .; V gene: TRBV7-8; D gene: TRBD2; CDR3 protein: CASSVRLAANTGELFF; CDR3 DNA: TGTGCCAGCAGCGTACGACTAGCCGCGAACACCGGGGAGCTGTTTTTT
J gene: TRBJ1-1; clone size: .; V gene: TRBV5-1; D gene: .; CDR3 protein: CASSSTGGTEAFF; CDR3 DNA: TGCGCCAGCAGCTCAACGGGGGGCACTGAAGCTTTCTTT
J gene: TRBJ2-1; clone size: once; V gene: TRBV4-1; D gene: TRBD2; CDR3 protein: CASSLRLAGPYNEQFF; CDR3 DNA: TGCGCCAGCAGCCTTAGACTAGCGGGGCCCTACAATGAGCAGTTCTTC
J gene: TRBJ2-5; clone size: .; V gene: TRBV9; D gene: TRBD1; CDR3 protein: CASSVDRGVRETQYF; CDR3 DNA: TGTGCCAGCAGCGTAGACAGGGGTGTCCGAGAGACCCAGTACTTC
J gene: TRBJ2-1; clone size: .; V gene: TRBV5-1; D gene: TRBD2; CDR3 protein: CASSLLLAGDNEQFF; CDR3 DNA: TGCGCCAGCAGCTTGCTCCTAGCGGGGGACAATGAGCAGTTCTTC
J gene: TRBJ2-5; clone size: .; V gene: TRBV6-5; D gene: .; CDR3 protein: CASRRDPQETQYF; CDR3 DNA: TGTGCCAGCAGGCGGGACCCCCAAGAGACCCAGTACTTC
J gene: TRBJ1-2; clone size: few; V gene: TRBV6-1; D gene: TRBD1; CDR3 protein: CASSETGAYGYTF; CDR3 DNA: TGTGCCAGCAGTGAGACAGGGGCCTACGGCTACACCTTC
J gene: TRBJ2-1; clone size: .; V gene: TRBV19; D gene: TRBD2; CDR3 protein: CASSSRSDLAGYYNEQFF; CDR3 DNA: TGTGCCAGTAGTTCAAGGTCGGATCTAGCGGGGTACTACAATGAGCAGTTCTTC
J gene: TRBJ2-1; clone size: .; V gene: TRBV25-1; D gene: .; CDR3 protein: CASSERAGESYNEQFF; CDR3 DNA: TGTGCCAGCAGTGAGAGGGCGGGTGAGTCCTACAATGAGCAGTTCTTC
J gene: TRBJ2-1; clone size: .; V gene: TRBV27; D gene: .; CDR3 protein: CASSLSRNNEQFF; CDR3 DNA: TGTGCCAGCAGTTTGAGCCGAAACAATGAGCAGTTCTTC
J gene: TRBJ2-7; clone size: few; V gene: TRBV4-2; D gene: TRBD1; CDR3 protein: CASSQPGQGAVGEQYF; CDR3 DNA: TGTGCCAGCAGCCAACCGGGACAGGGGGCCGTGGGGGAGCAGTACTTC
J gene: TRBJ1-2; clone size: .; V gene: TRBV12-3/TRBV12-4; D gene: TRBD1; CDR3 protein: CASSPGGYGYTF; CDR3 DNA: TGTGCCAGCAGTCCAGGGGGGTATGGCTACACCTTC
J gene: TRBJ1-1; clone size: .; V gene: TRBV5-5; D gene: .; CDR3 protein: CASSQGWTEAFF; CDR3 DNA: TGTGCCAGCAGTCAGGGGTGGACTGAAGCTTTCTTT
J gene: TRBJ2-5; clone size: few; V gene: TRBV6-5; D gene: .; CDR3 protein: CASSYSNGQETQYF; CDR3 DNA: TGTGCCAGCAGTTACTCGAACGGGCAAGAGACCCAGTACTTC
J gene: TRBJ2-7; clone size: .; V gene: TRBV25-1; D gene: .; CDR3 protein: CASRTIGSSYEQYF; CDR3 DNA: TGTGCCAGCAGGACCATAGGGAGTTCCTACGAGCAGTACTTC
J gene: TRBJ2-7; clone size: .; V gene: TRBV9; D gene: TRBD1; CDR3 protein: CASSVGDSYEQYF; CDR3 DNA: TGTGCCAGCAGCGTAGGGGACAGCTACGAGCAGTACTTC
J gene: TRBJ1-2; clone size: .; V gene: TRBV27; D gene: .; CDR3 protein: CASSLHRVDYGYTF; CDR3 DNA: TGTGCCAGCAGTTTACACAGGGTGGACTATGGCTACACCTTC
J gene: TRBJ1-4; clone size: .; V gene: TRBV10-3; D gene: .; CDR3 protein: CAIAGGTEEKLFF; CDR3 DNA: TGTGCCATCGCCGGGGGTACAGAGGAAAAACTGTTTTTT
J gene: TRBJ2-7; clone size: .; V gene: TRBV4-2; D gene: TRBD1; CDR3 protein: CASSQEGTGGIYEQYF; CDR3 DNA: TGTGCCAGCAGCCAGGAAGGGACAGGGGGTATCTACGAGCAGTACTTC
J gene: TRBJ2-1; clone size: .; V gene: TRBV27; D gene: TRBD1; CDR3 protein: CASSPGTGAYNEQFF; CDR3 DNA: TGTGCCAGCAGCCCCGGGACAGGGGCCTACAATGAGCAGTTCTTC
J gene: TRBJ1-1; clone size: .; V gene: TRBV14; D gene: .; CDR3 protein: CASSRSVNTEAFF; CDR3 DNA: TGTGCCAGCAGCCGTTCGGTGAACACTGAAGCTTTCTTT
J gene: TRBJ1-2; clone size: .; V gene: TRBV4-1; D gene: .; CDR3 protein: CASSQGPGGRGYGYTF; CDR3 DNA: TGCGCCAGCAGCCAAGGTCCGGGGGGGCGAGGCTATGGCTACACCTTC
J gene: TRBJ2-3; clone size: .; V gene: TRBV6-2/TRBV6-3; D gene: .; CDR3 protein: CASSIQADTQYF; CDR3 DNA: TGTGCCAGCAGTATACAAGCGGATACGCAGTATTTT
J gene: TRBJ2-1; clone size: .; V gene: TRBV5-8; D gene: TRBD2; CDR3 protein: CASSLEDGTSGYNEQFF; CDR3 DNA: TGTGCCAGCAGCTTGGAGGACGGGACTAGCGGCTACAATGAGCAGTTCTTC
J gene: TRBJ1-5; clone size: .; V gene: TRBV27; D gene: TRBD1; CDR3 protein: CASSPTGGIEPQHF; CDR3 DNA: TGTGCCAGCAGCCCGACAGGGGGTATTGAGCCCCAGCATTTT
J gene: TRBJ1-2; clone size: .; V gene: TRBV28; D gene: .; CDR3 protein: CASEVNYGYTF; CDR3 DNA: TGTGCCAGCGAGGTGAACTATGGCTACACCTTC
J gene: TRBJ1-1; clone size: .; V gene: TRBV18; D gene: .; CDR3 protein: CASSGEVMNTEAFF; CDR3 DNA: TGTGCCAGCTCCGGGGAGGTAATGAACACTGAAGCTTTCTTT
J gene: TRBJ1-5; clone size: few; V gene: TRBV7-2; D gene: .; CDR3 protein: CASSALGDPRNQPQHF; CDR3 DNA: TGTGCCAGCAGCGCCCTAGGAGATCCGCGCAATCAGCCCCAGCATTTT
J gene: TRBJ2-1; clone size: .; V gene: TRBV6-5; D gene: TRBD1; CDR3 protein: CASSYMTGVGLGEQFF; CDR3 DNA: TGTGCCAGCAGTTACATGACAGGGGTGGGTTTGGGTGAGCAGTTCTTC
J gene: TRBJ2-5; clone size: .; V gene: TRBV29-1; D gene: .; CDR3 protein: CSVVTSSGEETQYF; CDR3 DNA: TGCAGCGTTGTCACGTCGTCAGGGGAAGAGACCCAGTACTTC
J gene: TRBJ2-5; clone size: .; V gene: TRBV12-3/TRBV12-4; D gene: .; CDR3 protein: CASRGMRETQYF; CDR3 DNA: TGTGCCAGCAGGGGTATGAGGGAGACCCAGTACTTC
J gene: TRBJ2-3; clone size: .; V gene: TRBV6-4; D gene: TRBD1; CDR3 protein: CASSDSTGGADTQYF; CDR3 DNA: TGTGCCAGCAGTGACTCGACAGGGGGCGCGGATACGCAGTATTTT
J gene: TRBJ1-2; clone size: .; V gene: TRBV6-2/TRBV6-3; D gene: .; CDR3 protein: CASSYDGPTNGYTF; CDR3 DNA: TGTGCCAGCAGTTACGACGGCCCAACTAATGGCTACACCTTC
J gene: TRBJ1-5; clone size: .; V gene: TRBV16; D gene: .; CDR3 protein: CASSRSTGGNQPQHF; CDR3 DNA: TGTGCCAGCAGCCGCTCAACAGGCGGCAATCAGCCCCAGCATTTT
J gene: TRBJ2-7; clone size: .; V gene: TRBV7-9; D gene: .; CDR3 protein: CASSLVRGGSYEQYF; CDR3 DNA: TGTGCCAGCAGCTTAGTCAGGGGTGGCTCCTACGAGCAGTACTTC
J gene: TRBJ1-2; clone size: .; V gene: TRBV6-5; D gene: .; CDR3 protein: CASSYLQPNYGYTF; CDR3 DNA: TGTGCCAGCAGTTACTTACAGCCTAACTATGGCTACACCTTC
J gene: TRBJ1-1; clone size: .; V gene: TRBV29-1; D gene: .; CDR3 protein: CSVRIGGNEAFF; CDR3 DNA: TGCAGCGTTAGGATTGGCGGAAATGAAGCTTTCTTT
J gene: TRBJ1-6; clone size: .; V gene: TRBV7-2; D gene: TRBD1; CDR3 protein: CASSSSQGVYSPLHF; CDR3 DNA: TGTGCCAGCAGCTCAAGTCAGGGGGTGTATTCACCCCTCCACTTT
J gene: TRBJ2-5; clone size: .; V gene: TRBV19; D gene: TRBD1; CDR3 protein: CASSIPGTVQETQYF; CDR3 DNA: TGTGCCAGTAGTATACCAGGGACAGTGCAAGAGACCCAGTACTTC
J gene: TRBJ1-1; clone size: .; V gene: TRBV5-3; D gene: .; CDR3 protein: CARSLAAGLGTEAFF; CDR3 DNA: TGTGCCAGAAGCTTGGCGGCGGGGCTGGGCACTGAAGCTTTCTTT
J gene: TRBJ2-7; clone size: .; V gene: TRBV7-2; D gene: TRBD2; CDR3 protein: CASSLVAGGYDEQYF; CDR3 DNA: TGTGCCAGCAGCCTGGTAGCGGGGGGCTACGACGAGCAGTACTTC
J gene: TRBJ1-1; clone size: .; V gene: TRBV18; D gene: .; CDR3 protein: CASSQGMGDTEAFF; CDR3 DNA: TGTGCCAGCTCTCAGGGGATGGGTGACACTGAAGCTTTCTTT
J gene: TRBJ1-2; clone size: few; V gene: TRBV5-5; D gene: .; CDR3 protein: CASSLDRDYGYTF; CDR3 DNA: TGTGCCAGCAGCTTGGACAGAGACTATGGCTACACCTTC
J gene: TRBJ2-1; clone size: .; V gene: TRBV10-2; D gene: TRBD1; CDR3 protein: CARGLDRLRGNEQFF; CDR3 DNA: TGCGCCAGGGGTTTGGACAGGCTTAGGGGCAATGAGCAGTTCTTC